This T cell receptor (beta chain) was sequenced for a study of cytomegalovirus exposure and HLA in healthy donors. This CDR3 region has 15 residues. The V end lost 4 bases, the J end lost 2 bases, and 13 bases lay between the germline ends. Germline V gives CDR1 SGHRS, CDR2 YFSETQ. This PCR relied on a set of 60 Vbeta primers and 13 Jbeta primers. Sequencing was performed with immunoSEQ multiplex PCR; in TCRdb, only in-frame clones are kept and a portion is missing. The sample yields roughly 80,000 clones, roughly 79% seen once. The sequenced sample consisted of PBMCs. The rearrangement links TRBV5-1 to TRBJ1-5; possible D gene TRBD1, 6 bases. The source is a woman aged 25 to 39 in good health and CMV-seronegative. The CDR3 nucleotides are TGCGCCAGCAGCCTGGGGGCGAATGGCAATCAGCCCCAGCATTTT. Its translation: CASSLGANGNQPQHF.